The clone carrying this T cell receptor beta chain was seen just once. One end of the junction varies from germline; a read error may be responsible. This sample is drawn from a study of shared clonotypes between healthy human individuals. Germline-derived CDR1 and CDR2 are SGHDT and YYEEEE. The CDR3 has 15 residues. Sequenced by immunoSEQ multiplex PCR; TCRdb stores in-frame clones only, minus some. Counted here are a few million clones, roughly nine tenths occurring once; the ten biggest clones make up roughly 0.13%. Sequencing was performed on naive CD4+ T cells sorted from blood. Sample subset: CD45RA+ positively selected. The origin of this receptor is a man aged 18 to 29 in good health. This chain links TRBV5-6 with TRBJ2-5; 8 bases line up with TRBD2. The chain's CDR3 is CASSYTAGATENQYF. Written as DNA, the CDR3 is TGTGCCAGCAGCTATACAGCGGGAGCCACCGAGAACCAGTACTTC. Using reference TRBV5-6 and TRBJ2-5 for the parts outside the CDR3, the full variable domain is DAGVTQSPTHLIKTRGQQVTLRCSPKSGHDTVSWYQQALGQGPQFIFQYYEEEERQRGNFPDRFSGHQFPNYSSELNVNALLLGDSALYLCASSYTAGATENQYFGPGTRLLVL.